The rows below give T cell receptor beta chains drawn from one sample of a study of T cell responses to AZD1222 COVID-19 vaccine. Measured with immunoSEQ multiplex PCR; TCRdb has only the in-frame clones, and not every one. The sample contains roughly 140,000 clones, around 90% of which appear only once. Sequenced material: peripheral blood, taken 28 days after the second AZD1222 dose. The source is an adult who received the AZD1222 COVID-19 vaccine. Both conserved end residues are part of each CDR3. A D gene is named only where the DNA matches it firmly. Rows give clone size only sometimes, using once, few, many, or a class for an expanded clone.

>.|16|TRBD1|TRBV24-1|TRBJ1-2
TGTGCCACCAGTGATCCCGGGACAGGGGGCGCGAAAGGCTACACCTTC
CATSDPGTGGAKGYTF
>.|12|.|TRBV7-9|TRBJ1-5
TGTGCCAGCAGCTCCATGGGGCAGCCCCAGCATTTT
CASSSMGQPQHF
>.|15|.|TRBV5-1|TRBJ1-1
TGCGCCAGCAGCCCTGGACAGATTCTGAACACTGAAGCTTTCTTT
CASSPGQILNTEAFF
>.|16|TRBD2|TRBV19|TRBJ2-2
TGTGCCAGTAGTCAACTAGCGGGAGAAAACACCGGGGAGCTGTTTTTT
CASSQLAGENTGELFF
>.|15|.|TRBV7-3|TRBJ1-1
TGTGCCAGCAGCCCGGGACTCTCCACGAACACTGAAGCTTTCTTT
CASSPGLSTNTEAFF
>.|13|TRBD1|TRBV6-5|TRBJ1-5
TGTGCCAGCACTGTCGGACAGGTTCAGCCCCAGCATTTT
CASTVGQVQPQHF
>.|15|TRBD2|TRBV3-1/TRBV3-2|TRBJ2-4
TGTGCCAGCAGCCAGCAACTAGCGGGGTCGAACATTCAGTACTTC
CASSQQLAGSNIQYF
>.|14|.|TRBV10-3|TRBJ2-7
TGTGCCATCAGTGAGGTCCTAGGTGCCTACGAGCAGTACTTC
CAISEVLGAYEQYF
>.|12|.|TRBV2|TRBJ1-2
TGTGCCAGCAGCAGGATAGGGAGAGGCTACACCTTC
CASSRIGRGYTF
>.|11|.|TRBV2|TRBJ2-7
TGTGCCAGCAGTGCCTACTACGAGCAGTACTTC
CASSAYYEQYF
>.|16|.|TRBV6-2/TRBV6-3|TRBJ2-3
TGTGCCAGCAGTTACCCTCTCCGGACCGCCGAAGATACGCAGTATTTT
CASSYPLRTAEDTQYF
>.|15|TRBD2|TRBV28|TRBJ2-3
TGTGCCAGCACCCTCCCGGGACTAGCGGGGGGCACGCAGTATTTT
CASTLPGLAGGTQYF
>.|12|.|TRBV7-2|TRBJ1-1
TGTGCCAGTAGGGACCCCAACACTGAAGCTTTCTTT
CASRDPNTEAFF
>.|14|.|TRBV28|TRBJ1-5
TGTGCCAGCAAACTTGGAGGGTTGCAAAGGCCCCAGCATTTT
CASKLGGLQRPQHF
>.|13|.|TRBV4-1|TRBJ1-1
TGCGCCAGCAGCCAAGATTTCCGTCCTGAAGCTTTCTTT
CASSQDFRPEAFF
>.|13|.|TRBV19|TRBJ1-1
TGTGCCAGCCAGGACAGACGATTGAGTGAAGCTTTCTTT
CASQDRRLSEAFF
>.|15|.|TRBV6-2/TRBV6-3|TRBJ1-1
TGTGCCAGCAGTCACCCCATGGGGCGTCTCACTGAAGCTTTCTTT
CASSHPMGRLTEAFF
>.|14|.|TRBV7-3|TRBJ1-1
TGTGCCAGCAGCTTTGCCGGAATGAACACTGAAGCTTTCTTT
CASSFAGMNTEAFF
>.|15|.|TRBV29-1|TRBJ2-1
TGCAGCTCCCCGGACGGCGCCAGCTCCTACAATGAGCAGTTCTTC
CSSPDGASSYNEQFF
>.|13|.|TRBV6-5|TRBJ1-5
TGTGCCAGCCGTCGGTGGGGGGATCAGCCCCAGCATTTT
CASRRWGDQPQHF
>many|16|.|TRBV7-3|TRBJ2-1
TGTGCCAGCAGCCCTACTCCGGGGCTGAACAACAATGAGCAGTTCTTC
CASSPTPGLNNNEQFF
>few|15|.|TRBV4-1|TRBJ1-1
TGCGCCAGCAGCCAAGCAGCTTGGAGGAACACTGAAGCTTTCTTT
CASSQAAWRNTEAFF
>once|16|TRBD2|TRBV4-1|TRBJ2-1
TGCGCCAGCAGCCAAGATCGTAGCGGGAGGGCCCATGAGCAGTTCTTC
CASSQDRSGRAHEQFF
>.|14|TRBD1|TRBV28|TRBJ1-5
TGTGCCAGCAGTTTATCACAGGGGGCCCGGCCCCAGCATTTT
CASSLSQGARPQHF
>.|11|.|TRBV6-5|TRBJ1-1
TGTGCCAGCCGTACCCGCACTGAAGCTTTCTTT
CASRTRTEAFF